A selection of T cell receptor beta chains follows, all from one sample in a study of graft-versus-host responses after intestinal transplantation. These receptors' targets are unknown. Data came from immunoSEQ multiplex PCR; TCRdb stores just in-frame clones and leaves some out. The sample records around 96,000 clones, about 94% being singletons. The sample was unstimulated CD4+ T cells sorted from spleen or lymph node cells, taken before intestinal transplant. These receptors all come from a human donor who received an intestinal transplant. Each CDR3 is given with its conserved first and last residue. A D gene is named only where the DNA matches it firmly. A row's size may be missing; if present it is once, few, many or a size class.

clone size	V gene	D gene	J gene	CDR3 DNA	CDR3 protein
NA	TRBV7-2	NA	TRBJ2-1	TGTGCCAGCACCCCAAGGGGGTACAATGAGCAGTTCTTC	CASTPRGYNEQFF
NA	TRBV27	TRBD1	TRBJ1-6	TGTGCCAGCAGGAAGACTACAGGGGGCGGATTCTATAATTCACCCCTCCACTTT	CASRKTTGGGFYNSPLHF
NA	TRBV30	NA	TRBJ1-2	TGTGCCTGGAGTGTACAGGCTGGCTACACCTTC	CAWSVQAGYTF
NA	TRBV5-1	NA	TRBJ2-3	TGCGCCAGCAGCTTGAGGTTAGCGGAATCGATAAGGAATACGCAGTATTTT	CASSLRLAESIRNTQYF
NA	TRBV6-1	NA	TRBJ2-1	NA	CASSEWAGGALVFF
NA	TRBV6-5	NA	TRBJ2-5	TGTGCCAGCAGTCAAAGGAGGGCCTGGGAGACCCAGTACTTC	CASSQRRAWETQYF
NA	TRBV7-6	TRBD1	TRBJ2-5	TGTGCCAGCAGCGTAGGACAGGCGTATCAAGAGACCCAGTACTTC	CASSVGQAYQETQYF
NA	TRBV5-1	TRBD1	TRBJ2-2	TGCGCCAGCAGCTTGGGATTGGGACAGGGGTCCACCGGGGAGCTGTTTTTT	CASSLGLGQGSTGELFF
NA	TRBV2	TRBD2	TRBJ2-2	TGTGCCAGCAGTCCAGGGGGTAGCGGGGGGTACTACACCGGGGAGCTGTTTTTT	CASSPGGSGGYYTGELFF
few	TRBV10-3	NA	TRBJ1-5	TGTGCCATCAGTGAGTCAGGGGGGGCTAGCAATCAGCCCCAGCATTTT	CAISESGGASNQPQHF
NA	TRBV28	TRBD1	TRBJ2-3	TGTGCCAGCAGCACACAGGGGACGACAGATACGCAGTATTTT	CASSTQGTTDTQYF
NA	TRBV10-2	TRBD2	TRBJ2-3	TGCGCCAGCCGTAGGACTAGCGGGAGGGCCGTGGCAGATACGCAGTATTTT	CASRRTSGRAVADTQYF
NA	TRBV27	TRBD1	TRBJ1-5	TGTGCCAGCAGTTTCGGACAGGGCTATCAGCCCCAGCATTTT	CASSFGQGYQPQHF
NA	TRBV11-3	TRBD1	TRBJ2-3	TGTGCCAGCAGCCCGGGACAGGGGAGAGATACGCAGTATTTT	CASSPGQGRDTQYF
NA	TRBV7-9	TRBD1	TRBJ2-7	TGTGCCAGCAGCTTAGCAAGACAGGGGGCCTCCTACGAGCAGTACTTC	CASSLARQGASYEQYF
once	TRBV6-1	NA	TRBJ1-1	TGTGCCAGCAGTGAAACAGGGCGGCGCACTGAAGCTTTCTTT	CASSETGRRTEAFF
NA	TRBV11-2	NA	TRBJ1-2	TGTGCCAGCAGCTCCAGGGGAGTTTATGGCTACACCTTC	CASSSRGVYGYTF
NA	TRBV28	NA	TRBJ2-7	TGTGCCAGCATCGAGGGGGACGGGCGAGTCTACGAGCAGTACTTC	CASIEGDGRVYEQYF
NA	TRBV5-1	TRBD2	TRBJ2-1	TGCGCCAGCAGCTTGGCGACTAGCGTCTATGAGCAGTTCTTC	CASSLATSVYEQFF
once	TRBV7-9	TRBD1	TRBJ2-3	TGTGCCAGCAGCTTAGAGGACAGGGAGAGGACAGATACGCAGTATTTT	CASSLEDRERTDTQYF
NA	TRBV5-1	TRBD1	TRBJ1-1	TGCGCCAGCAGCCCGGGGACAGAGAACACTGAAGCTTTCTTT	CASSPGTENTEAFF
NA	TRBV11-2	TRBD1	TRBJ2-5	TGTGCCAGCAGCCCGATCAGGGGGCCAGAGACCCAGTACTTC	CASSPIRGPETQYF
NA	TRBV19	TRBD1	TRBJ1-1	TGTGCCAGTAGTAGCGAGGGGGCCCGAGGTGAAGCTTTCTTT	CASSSEGARGEAFF
NA	TRBV18	TRBD1	TRBJ1-4	TGTGCCAGCTCACCCGACAGGGAGAAACTGTTTTTT	CASSPDREKLFF
NA	TRBV10-3	NA	TRBJ2-3	TGTGCCACCAGACGAGAACAGGGAACAGATACGCAGTATTTT	CATRREQGTDTQYF
NA	TRBV19	NA	TRBJ1-2	TGTGCCAGTAGTATAGACGGGGTAAATTATGGCTACACCTTC	CASSIDGVNYGYTF
NA	TRBV19	NA	TRBJ1-1	TGTGCCAGTAGTGCTAAAGTGAACACTGAAGCTTTCTTT	CASSAKVNTEAFF
once	TRBV19	TRBD1	TRBJ1-2	TGTGCCAGTAGTCTACGAGCTGACAGGGCCTATGGCTACACCTTC	CASSLRADRAYGYTF
few	TRBV6-5	NA	TRBJ1-2	TGTGCCAGCAGCGACAGGAATGGCTACACCTTC	CASSDRNGYTF
once	TRBV10-2	NA	TRBJ2-3	TGCGCCAGCAGTCGGTTTGCGGGTACTAGCACAGATACGCAGTATTTT	CASSRFAGTSTDTQYF
NA	TRBV21-1	NA	TRBJ2-7	TGTGCCAGCTCTGAACTGAAGATCCCCAGGATTTGCTACGAGCAGTACTTC	CASSELKIPRICYEQYF
few	TRBV6-1	NA	TRBJ1-1	TGTGCCAGCAGTGATCACGCTCGGGCTTTCTTT	CASSDHARAFF
few	TRBV6-1	NA	TRBJ1-1	TGTGCCAGCTCAGGAGCTTTCTTT	CASSGAFF
NA	TRBV7-2	NA	TRBJ1-2	TGTGCCAGCAGCCATAACTATGGCTACACCTTC	CASSHNYGYTF
NA	TRBV4-2	NA	TRBJ2-7	TGTGCCAGCAGCCAAGCCCTGGCGGGACCCTACGAGCAGTACTTC	CASSQALAGPYEQYF
NA	TRBV5-5	TRBD1	TRBJ1-6	TGTGCCAGCAGCCCGAAGATGTTGACAGGGGAATCCCTCCACAATTCACCCCTCCACTTT	CASSPKMLTGESLHNSPLHF
few	TRBV6-1	TRBD1	TRBJ1-6	TGTGCCAGCAGTGGTGGGACAGGGGGTTATAATTCACCCCTCCACTTT	CASSGGTGGYNSPLHF
NA	TRBV7-2	NA	TRBJ2-1	TGTGCCAGCAGCTTACAGGGAGGCTCCTACAATGAGCAGTTCTTC	CASSLQGGSYNEQFF
NA	TRBV18	NA	TRBJ1-1	TGTGCCAGCTCACCCTGGAGCAGAGCAAACACTGAAGCTTTCTTT	CASSPWSRANTEAFF
NA	TRBV5-1	TRBD1	TRBJ2-6	TGCGCCAGCAGCTTTAATACAGGGGGCGGCGGTACCCCTGGGGCCAACGTCCTGACTTTC	CASSFNTGGGGTPGANVLTF
NA	TRBV9	NA	TRBJ2-2	TGTGCCAGCAGCGTCCGGGACACGAACACCGGGGAGCTGTTTTTT	CASSVRDTNTGELFF
NA	TRBV5-4	TRBD1	TRBJ1-5	TGTGCCAGCAGCACAGGGACAGGGGTATATCAGCCCCAGCATTTT	CASSTGTGVYQPQHF
NA	TRBV6-5	NA	TRBJ1-1	TGTGCCAGCAGACGATACGGACAGCTGAACACTGAAGCTTTCTTT	CASRRYGQLNTEAFF
NA	TRBV4-2	TRBD2	TRBJ2-5	TGTGCCAGCAGCCAAGGGAATCAGCGGGGGGGGCAAGAGACCCAGTACTTC	CASSQGNQRGGQETQYF
NA	TRBV5-1	NA	TRBJ2-5	NA	CASSFGPGPETQYF
NA	TRBV2	NA	TRBJ1-2	TGTGCCAGCATGCGACCCGACAGTATTGGCTACACCTTC	CASMRPDSIGYTF
NA	TRBV6-5	TRBD1	TRBJ1-1	TGTGCCAGCAGTTATTGGACAGGGGGAACTGAAGCTTTCTTT	CASSYWTGGTEAFF
NA	TRBV27	NA	TRBJ2-5	TGTGCCAGCAGTTTAATTTTCGGTGAGACCCAGTACTTC	CASSLIFGETQYF
NA	TRBV4-1	TRBD2	TRBJ2-5	TGCGCCAGCAGCCAGATGGGCCTAGCGGGAGTAGGAGGCGAGACCCAGTACTTC	CASSQMGLAGVGGETQYF
NA	TRBV29-1	TRBD1	TRBJ1-2	TGCAGCGTTGAAAGGAGGACAGGGGCGAACTATGGCTACACCTTC	CSVERRTGANYGYTF
NA	TRBV2	NA	TRBJ2-1	TGTGCCAGCATCGGACTGGGAACCTACAATGAGCAGTTCTTC	CASIGLGTYNEQFF
NA	TRBV5-4	TRBD1	TRBJ2-5	TGTGCCAGCAGCTTGCGAGGGCAGGGGGATCAAGAGACCCAGTACTTC	CASSLRGQGDQETQYF
NA	TRBV4-2	NA	TRBJ1-6	TGTGCCAGCAGCCGAGTCAACTGGGAGAGGTCACCCCTCCACTTT	CASSRVNWERSPLHF
NA	TRBV4-2	TRBD2	TRBJ2-1	TGTGCCAGCAGCCAAGAGACCCTAGCGGGGGCGGGTAATGAGCAGTTCTTC	CASSQETLAGAGNEQFF